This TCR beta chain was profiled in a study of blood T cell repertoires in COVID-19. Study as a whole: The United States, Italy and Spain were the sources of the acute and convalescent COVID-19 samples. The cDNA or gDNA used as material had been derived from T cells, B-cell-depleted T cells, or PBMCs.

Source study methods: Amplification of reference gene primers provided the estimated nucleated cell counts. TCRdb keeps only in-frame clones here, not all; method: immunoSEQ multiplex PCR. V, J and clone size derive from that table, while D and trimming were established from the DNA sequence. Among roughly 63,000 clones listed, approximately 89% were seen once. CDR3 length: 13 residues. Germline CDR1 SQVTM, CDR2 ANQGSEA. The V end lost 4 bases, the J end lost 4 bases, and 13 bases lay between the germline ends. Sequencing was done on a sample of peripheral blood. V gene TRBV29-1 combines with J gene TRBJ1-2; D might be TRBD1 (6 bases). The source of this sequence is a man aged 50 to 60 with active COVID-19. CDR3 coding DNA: TGCAGCGTTGGACGGGGGGCCGGCTATGGCTACACCTTC. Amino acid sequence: CSVGRGAGYGYTF.